The entry below gives a single TCR beta chain sequence along with its context. What it binds is not known. This sample was taken from a study of cytomegalovirus exposure and HLA in healthy donors. Study-wide results and caveats: Sequencing likely caused a cluster of highly shared sequence variants. In a later analysis, at a false discovery rate of 0.05, approximately 16,000 TCR beta sequences matched HLA alleles. Overall, approximately 150 TCR beta chains were annotated as cytomegalovirus-associated.

The CDR3 contains 14 residues. Germline assignment: CDR1 SGHRS and CDR2 YFSETQ. V was clipped by 4 bases and J by 4 bases; unmatched bases: 6. Vbeta (60) and Jbeta (13) primers were used in the PCR. TCRdb keeps only in-frame clones here, not all; method: immunoSEQ multiplex PCR. There are approximately 150,000 clones in the sample, with 1.5% to 1.8% held by the top ten. The clonotype comes from a woman in her thirties or forties in good health and CMV-seronegative. The sequencing input was PBMCs. The V and J genes are TRBV5-1 and TRBJ1-1; 8 positions agree with TRBD1. The CDR3 region has the DNA TGCGCCAGCAGCATGACAGGGGTTTTCACTGAAGCTTTCTTT. Its translation: CASSMTGVFTEAFF.